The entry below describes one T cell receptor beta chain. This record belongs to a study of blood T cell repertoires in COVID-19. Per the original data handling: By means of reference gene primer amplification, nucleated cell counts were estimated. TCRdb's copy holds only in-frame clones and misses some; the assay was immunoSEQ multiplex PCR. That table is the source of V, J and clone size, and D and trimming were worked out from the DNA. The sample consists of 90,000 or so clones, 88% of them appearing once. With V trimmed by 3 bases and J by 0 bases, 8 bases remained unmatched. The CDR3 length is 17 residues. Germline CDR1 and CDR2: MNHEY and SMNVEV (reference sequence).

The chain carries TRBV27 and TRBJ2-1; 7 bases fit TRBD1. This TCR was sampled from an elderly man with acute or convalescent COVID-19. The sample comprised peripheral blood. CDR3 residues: CASSLGRGQSSYNEQFF. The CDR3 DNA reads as TGTGCCAGCAGTTTGGGCAGGGGACAGAGCTCCTACAATGAGCAGTTCTTC.